This T cell receptor (beta chain) comes out of a study of blood T cell repertoires in COVID-19. Libraries were prepared by immunoSEQ multiplex PCR; TCRdb keeps only in-frame clonotypes and omits some of them. The data contain some 80,000 clones, 79% of them singletons. The sample comprised peripheral blood. The clonotype was recovered from a woman aged 80 or older with active or convalescent COVID-19.

CDR3 DNA: TGTGCCAGCAACCCGGGACAGAGTCCGCTAAATGAAAAACTGTTTTTT. It translates to CASNPGQSPLNEKLFF. This chain connects TRBV2 to TRBJ1-4; 7 bases map to TRBD1. After removal of 7 bases from V and 5 bases from J, the junction contained 13 bases not matched to a gene. There are 16 residues in the CDR3. Germline CDR1 SNHLY, CDR2 FYNNEI.